This section outlines one TCR beta chain sequence together with its context. Its antigen is not identified. Trimming left V 10 bases short and J 5 bases short, with 15 bases between. The CDR3 is made up of 12 amino acids. This record comes from a study of T-cell reconstitution after alpha-beta-depleted transplantation in children. Overall study results and limits: At one year after transplant, newly produced T cells mostly accounted for T-cell counts and diversity. Some patients owed their high day-60 TCRbeta diversity to surviving recipient T cells and thymic progenitors. Several hundred expanded graft clones reportedly gave rise to the alpha-beta T cells present about two months after transplant.

Researchers prepared the TCRbeta library using unique molecular identifiers, the study reports. A single record per CDR3 protein comes from TCRdb applying MiXCR to the PCR reads. The table records 540,000 or so distinct CDR3 sequences, under 30% of them present only once. The chain recombines TRBV12-3 or TRBV12-4 with TRBJ2-7; TRBD2 might be the D (5 bases). The sequence derives from a boy younger than two who had a stem cell transplant for acute myeloid leukemia, so the T cells may come from the graft donor. The sequences come from PBMCs, mostly from graft donor cells, collected 360 days after TCRalphabeta/CD19-depleted stem cell transplant. CDR3 sequence reads: CATGKRSNEQYF. Written as DNA, the CDR3 is TGTGCCACCGGGAAGCGGTCTAACGAGCAGTACTTC.